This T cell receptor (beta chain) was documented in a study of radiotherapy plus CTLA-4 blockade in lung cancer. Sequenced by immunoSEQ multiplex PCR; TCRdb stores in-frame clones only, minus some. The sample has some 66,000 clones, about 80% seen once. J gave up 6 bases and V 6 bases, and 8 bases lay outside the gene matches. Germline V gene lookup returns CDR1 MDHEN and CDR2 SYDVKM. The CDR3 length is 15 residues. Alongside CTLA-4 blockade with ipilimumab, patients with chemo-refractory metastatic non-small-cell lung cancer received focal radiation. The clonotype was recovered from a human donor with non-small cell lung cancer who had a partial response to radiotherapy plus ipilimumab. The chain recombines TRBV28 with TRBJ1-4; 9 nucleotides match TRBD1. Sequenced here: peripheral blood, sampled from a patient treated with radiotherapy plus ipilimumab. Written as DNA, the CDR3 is TGTGCCAGCAGCCCCATTGGACAGGGGTATGAAAAACTGTTTTTT. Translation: CASSPIGQGYEKLFF. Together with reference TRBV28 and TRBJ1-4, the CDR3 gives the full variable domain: DVKVTQSSRYLVKRTGEKVFLECVQDMDHENMFWYRQDPGLGLRLIYFSYDVKMKEKGDIPEGYSVSREKKERFSLILESASTNQTSMYLCASSPIGQGYEKLFFGSGTQLSVL.